This TCR beta chain was identified in a study of early T cells in non-severe SARS-CoV-2 infection. For the study at large: Sequencing of unsorted whole blood was done on bulk RNA, leaving chains unpaired. General study points: Matches to VDJdb favored anti-spike CD8 responses and missed private and CD4 specificities.

Individual cDNA molecules were tagged with unique molecular identifiers. TCRdb called the 5' RACE reads again in MiXCR, with one record for every CDR3 protein. The sample carries fewer than 120,000 distinct CDR3 sequences, roughly 12% recorded once. Trimming shortened V by 5 bases and J by 3 bases, and 5 bases separated the two germline ends. CDR3 size: 11 residues. From germline, CDR1 is MDHEN and CDR2 SYDVKM. This clonotype occurred many times. Its antigen is not known. Sample: whole blood, taken at baseline. The source of this sequence is an adult who was a healthcare worker with PCR-confirmed SARS-CoV-2 infection or an uninfected control (not recorded which). The chain combines TRBV28 with TRBJ2-7; no definite D call. The CDR3 region is CASSVNYEQYF. The CDR3 DNA sequence: TGTGCCAGCAGTGTCAACTACGAGCAGTACTTC.